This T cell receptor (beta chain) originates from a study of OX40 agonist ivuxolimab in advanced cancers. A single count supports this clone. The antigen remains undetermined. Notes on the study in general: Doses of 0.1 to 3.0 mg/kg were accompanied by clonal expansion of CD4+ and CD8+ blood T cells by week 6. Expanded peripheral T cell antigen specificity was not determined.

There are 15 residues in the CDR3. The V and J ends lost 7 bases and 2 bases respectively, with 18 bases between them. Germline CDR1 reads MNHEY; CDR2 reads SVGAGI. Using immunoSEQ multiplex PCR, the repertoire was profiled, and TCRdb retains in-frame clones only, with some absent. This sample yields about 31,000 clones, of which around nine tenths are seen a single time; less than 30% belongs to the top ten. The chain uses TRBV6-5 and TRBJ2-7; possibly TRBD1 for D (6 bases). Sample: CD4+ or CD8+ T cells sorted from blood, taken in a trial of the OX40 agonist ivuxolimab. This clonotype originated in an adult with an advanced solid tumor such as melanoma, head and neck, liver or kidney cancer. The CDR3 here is CASNPRTDSPYEQYF. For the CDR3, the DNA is TGTGCCAGCAACCCAAGAACGGACAGCCCCTACGAGCAGTACTTC.